Reported below is one T cell receptor (beta chain). What it binds is not known. Every sample gave at least 6 micrograms of total RNA when it was extracted. This sample was included in a study of blood T cells in healthy people across ages. The wider study: Template switching picked up about one barcoded beta molecule for each two T cells.

Germline CDR1 is KGHDR and CDR2 is SFDVKD. The J segment lost 9 bases and the V segment lost 4 bases, leaving 13 bases of the junction unmatched. The CDR3 consists of 16 residues. Findings and caveats of the study: Age showed a roughly linear inverse relationship with TCR beta diversity per million T cells.

Next came a second PCR, run for about 7 to 12 cycles, which used a sample-barcoded 5' primer along with a J-beta primer mix. Each cDNA molecule was tagged by a template-switch adaptor with 12 random nucleotides. MiXCR was run by TCRdb on the 5' RACE reads, yielding one entry per CDR3 protein. The sample carries around 1.1 million distinct CDR3 sequences, under 40% recorded once. The V call is TRBV24-1, the J call TRBJ2-1; 8 nucleotides match TRBD1. What was sequenced was blood. The sequence came from a man younger than 30 in good health. CDR3 protein: CATSEQDREVYGEQFF. Written as DNA, the CDR3 is TGTGCCACCAGTGAACAGGACAGGGAGGTGTACGGTGAGCAGTTCTTC.